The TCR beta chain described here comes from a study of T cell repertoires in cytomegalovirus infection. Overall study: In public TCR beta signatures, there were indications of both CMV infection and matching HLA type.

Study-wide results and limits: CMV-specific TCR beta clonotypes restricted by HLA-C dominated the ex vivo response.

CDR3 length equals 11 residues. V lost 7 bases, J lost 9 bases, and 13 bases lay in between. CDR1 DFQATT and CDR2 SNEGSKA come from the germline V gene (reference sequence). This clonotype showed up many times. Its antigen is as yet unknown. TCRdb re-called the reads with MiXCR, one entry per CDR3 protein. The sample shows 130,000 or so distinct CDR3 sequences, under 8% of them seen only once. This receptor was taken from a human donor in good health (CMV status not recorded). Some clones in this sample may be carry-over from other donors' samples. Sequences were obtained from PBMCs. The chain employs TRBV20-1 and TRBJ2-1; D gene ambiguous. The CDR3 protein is CSGQISTEQFF. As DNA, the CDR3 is TGCAGTGGCCAGATCTCTACTGAGCAGTTCTTC.